The text below deals with one TCR beta chain. The entry originates in a study of cytomegalovirus exposure and HLA in healthy donors. After removal of 6 bases from V and 0 bases from J, the junction contained 2 bases not matched to a gene. Germline values: CDR1 MNHNS, CDR2 SASEGT. CDR3 length equals 13 residues. Produced via immunoSEQ multiplex PCR; TCRdb's table is partial and in-frame only. The top ten clones hold just under 9% of a sample with around 140,000 clones, around 84% of them seen once. Specimen: PBMCs. J is TRBJ2-7 and V is TRBV6-1, with 7 bases aligning to TRBD1. The TCR originated in a man between 18 and 35 years old in good health and CMV-seropositive. The DNA of the CDR3 is TGTGCCAGCAGAAGACAGGGCTCCTACGAGCAGTACTTC. Translated, it gives CASRRQGSYEQYF.